The 5 T cell receptor beta chains listed next were all sequenced from one sample in a study of blood T cells in healthy people across ages. A J-beta primer mix and a sample-barcoded 5' primer were used in a second PCR of about 7 to 12 cycles. TCRdb processed the 5' RACE reads anew with MiXCR; each CDR3 protein has one entry. The sample carries 850,000 to 1,300,000 distinct CDR3 sequences, under 55% recorded once. The sample consisted of blood. The receptors come from a woman aged 55-69 years in good health.

The V and J genes are TRBV12-3 or TRBV12-4 and TRBJ2-3; a weak D match, TRBD2 (6 bases). The CDR3 length is 15 residues. With 6 bases removed from V and 14 bases from J, the gap between germline ends came to 27 bases. CDR3 sequence reads: CASSPQTGVHRYAYF. CDR3 in DNA: TGTGCCAGCAGCCCCCAAACGGGGGTGCACAGATACGCGTATTTT.

The gene calls are TRBV21-1 and TRBJ2-5. TRBV21-1 is flagged as a pseudogene. CDR3 size: 15 residues. In DNA form, the CDR3 reads TGTGCCAGCAGCAAGGCAAGTGTGTTTGAAGAGACCCAGTACTTC. Amino acids: CASSKASVFEETQYF.

This chain uses TRBV11-2 with TRBJ2-1; D not certain. CDR3 length: 14 residues. The V end was cut by 0 bases, the J end by 5 bases, with 8 bases between. CDR1 and CDR2 from the germline V gene are SGHAT and FQNNGV. The CDR3 DNA sequence: TGTGCCAGCAGCTTAGATGCAGCAGACAATGAGCAGTTCTTC. Its translation is CASSLDAADNEQFF.

The V and J genes are TRBV12-3 or TRBV12-4 and TRBJ2-3, with 8 bases aligning to TRBD2. The CDR3 spans 14 residues. The V gene end was trimmed by 4 bases and the J gene end by 5 bases; junction bases not matched to a gene: 5. The CDR3 bases are TGTGCCAGCAGTTACCCAGCGGGAGAAGATACGCAGTATTTT. Translation: CASSYPAGEDTQYF.

This chain uses TRBV27 with TRBJ2-1, with 7 bases identical to TRBD2. Germline CDR1 and CDR2: MNHEY and SMNVEV (reference sequence). With 5 bases clipped from V and 4 bases from J, the junction kept 5 bases outside the gene matches. This CDR3 has 14 residues. DNA for the CDR3: TGTGCCAGCAGTGAACCCGGGGGGTACAATGAGCAGTTCTTC. Amino acid sequence: CASSEPGGYNEQFF.